A selection of T cell receptor beta chains follows, all from one sample in a study of T-cell memory formation after mild COVID-19. TCRdb re-called the 5' RACE reads through MiXCR, storing one row per CDR3 protein. The repertoire holds under 250,000 distinct CDR3 sequences, 15% seen once, with 2.1% in the top ten. The source material was PBMCs or a T cell subset sorted from them (not recorded which). These receptor sequences come from an adult woman who had mild COVID-19 (a few samples of this study predate the infection). Cell type and time point are not known. CDR3s include the opening cysteine and the closing phenylalanine or tryptophan. The order of the fields is J gene, CDR3 length, V gene, clone size, D gene, CDR3 DNA, CDR3 protein. D genes are given only for firm matches. Size is omitted from some rows. Given values are once, few, many or a class for expanded clones.

J gene: TRBJ2-3
CDR3 length: 13
V gene: TRBV7-2
clone size: .
D gene: .
CDR3 DNA: TGTGCCAGCAGCTTAGTCTTGTCAGATACGCAGTATTTT
CDR3 protein: CASSLVLSDTQYF

J gene: TRBJ2-5
CDR3 length: 15
V gene: TRBV5-1
clone size: .
D gene: .
CDR3 DNA: TGCGCCAGCAGCCGCGAGGGCCCCGCGGAAGAGACCCAGTACTTC
CDR3 protein: CASSREGPAEETQYF

J gene: TRBJ2-3
CDR3 length: 13
V gene: TRBV12-5
clone size: .
D gene: .
CDR3 DNA: TGTGCTACCGAGGAGGGGGGCACAGATACGCAGTATTTT
CDR3 protein: CATEEGGTDTQYF

J gene: TRBJ2-7
CDR3 length: 15
V gene: TRBV5-1
clone size: .
D gene: TRBD2
CDR3 DNA: TGCGCCAGCAGCTCCCGAGCGGGATCCTCCTACGAGCAGTACTTC
CDR3 protein: CASSSRAGSSYEQYF

J gene: TRBJ1-4
CDR3 length: 15
V gene: TRBV24-1
clone size: .
D gene: TRBD1
CDR3 DNA: TGTGCCACCAGTGACCAAACAGGGGACGGTGAAAAACTGTTTTTT
CDR3 protein: CATSDQTGDGEKLFF

J gene: TRBJ2-7
CDR3 length: 13
V gene: TRBV18
clone size: few
D gene: .
CDR3 DNA: TGTGCCAGCTCACCCCAGGCCACCTACGAGCAGTACTTC
CDR3 protein: CASSPQATYEQYF

J gene: TRBJ1-2
CDR3 length: 14
V gene: TRBV5-8
clone size: .
D gene: .
CDR3 DNA: TGTGCCAGCAGCTTTGTCGGGGGTCGGCAAGCGAACACCTTC
CDR3 protein: CASSFVGGRQANTF

J gene: TRBJ2-7
CDR3 length: 14
V gene: TRBV12-3/TRBV12-4
clone size: .
D gene: TRBD1
CDR3 DNA: TGTGCCAGCAGTTTGGTGAGGGGGCGTTACGAGCAGTACTTC
CDR3 protein: CASSLVRGRYEQYF

J gene: TRBJ2-5
CDR3 length: 14
V gene: TRBV7-2
clone size: .
D gene: .
CDR3 DNA: TGTGCCAGCAGCTTCAGTAGGGGGCAAGAGACCCAGTACTTC
CDR3 protein: CASSFSRGQETQYF

J gene: TRBJ1-1
CDR3 length: 14
V gene: TRBV29-1
clone size: .
D gene: TRBD1
CDR3 DNA: TGCAGCGTCGCCCTCGGGACAGCGAACACTGAAGCTTTCTTT
CDR3 protein: CSVALGTANTEAFF

J gene: TRBJ2-2
CDR3 length: 14
V gene: TRBV11-3
clone size: .
D gene: .
CDR3 DNA: TGTGCCAGCAGCCTCGACATGGGGATCGGGGAGCTGTTTTTT
CDR3 protein: CASSLDMGIGELFF

J gene: TRBJ1-3
CDR3 length: 15
V gene: TRBV10-2
clone size: few
D gene: .
CDR3 DNA: TGCGCCAGCAGTGGTGTGGGGAGCTCTGGAAACACCATATATTTT
CDR3 protein: CASSGVGSSGNTIYF

J gene: TRBJ2-1
CDR3 length: 15
V gene: TRBV6-2/TRBV6-3
clone size: .
D gene: .
CDR3 DNA: TGTGCCAGCAGAACGGACTCGAGCTCCTACAATGAGCAGTTCTTC
CDR3 protein: CASRTDSSSYNEQFF

J gene: TRBJ2-1
CDR3 length: 14
V gene: TRBV20-1
clone size: many
D gene: .
CDR3 DNA: TGCAGTGCTTATAAGACTAGCTCCTACAATGAGCAGTTCTTC
CDR3 protein: CSAYKTSSYNEQFF

J gene: TRBJ2-1
CDR3 length: 13
V gene: TRBV12-3/TRBV12-4
clone size: .
D gene: .
CDR3 DNA: TGTGCCAGCAGGGAAGCGGGCTTCAATGAGCAGTTCTTC
CDR3 protein: CASREAGFNEQFF

J gene: TRBJ1-1
CDR3 length: 13
V gene: TRBV12-3/TRBV12-4
clone size: few
D gene: TRBD1
CDR3 DNA: TGTGCCAGCAGTCCCTTTGGGGACAGTGAAGCTTTCTTT
CDR3 protein: CASSPFGDSEAFF

J gene: TRBJ2-2
CDR3 length: 11
V gene: TRBV6-5
clone size: few
D gene: .
CDR3 DNA: TGTGCCAGCAGGGGGGGAGGGGAGCTGTTTTTT
CDR3 protein: CASRGGGELFF

J gene: TRBJ1-4
CDR3 length: 17
V gene: TRBV15
clone size: .
D gene: .
CDR3 DNA: TGTGCCACCAGCAGACCAACCAGGGGAAGGGGTAATGAAAAACTGTTTTTT
CDR3 protein: CATSRPTRGRGNEKLFF

J gene: TRBJ2-5
CDR3 length: 11
V gene: TRBV15
clone size: few
D gene: .
CDR3 DNA: TGTGCCACCAGCACAGGTCCCTACCAGTACTTC
CDR3 protein: CATSTGPYQYF

J gene: TRBJ2-7
CDR3 length: 15
V gene: TRBV20-1
clone size: many
D gene: TRBD1
CDR3 DNA: TGCAGTGCTTCGAATACAGGGGGTACATCCTACGAGCAGTACTTC
CDR3 protein: CSASNTGGTSYEQYF

J gene: TRBJ2-1
CDR3 length: 19
V gene: TRBV7-9
clone size: .
D gene: TRBD2
CDR3 DNA: TGTGCCAGCAGCCCCCGGACTAGATTCCCGCATAGCTCCTACAATGAGCAGTTCTTC
CDR3 protein: CASSPRTRFPHSSYNEQFF

J gene: TRBJ2-7
CDR3 length: 15
V gene: TRBV15
clone size: .
D gene: .
CDR3 DNA: TGTGCCACCAGCAGAGAACAGGGGACTCCCTACGAGCAGTACTTC
CDR3 protein: CATSREQGTPYEQYF

J gene: TRBJ2-1
CDR3 length: 15
V gene: TRBV12-3/TRBV12-4
clone size: .
D gene: TRBD2
CDR3 DNA: TGTGCCAGCAGTTTAAGGACTAGGGCCTTTGATGAGCAGTTCTTC
CDR3 protein: CASSLRTRAFDEQFF

J gene: TRBJ2-7
CDR3 length: 13
V gene: TRBV6-5
clone size: few
D gene: .
CDR3 DNA: TGTGCCAGCAGCGCGTCCGGGTTGCACGAGCAGTACTTC
CDR3 protein: CASSASGLHEQYF

J gene: TRBJ1-1
CDR3 length: 15
V gene: TRBV15
clone size: .
D gene: .
CDR3 DNA: TGTGCCACCAGCAGAGAGGCAGGGCTGAACACTGAAGCTTTCTTT
CDR3 protein: CATSREAGLNTEAFF

J gene: TRBJ2-5
CDR3 length: 12
V gene: TRBV5-1
clone size: few
D gene: .
CDR3 DNA: TGCGCCAGCAGCTTGGATTTCGAGACCCAGTACTTC
CDR3 protein: CASSLDFETQYF

J gene: TRBJ2-1
CDR3 length: 13
V gene: TRBV10-3
clone size: .
D gene: .
CDR3 DNA: TGTGCCATCGAGGGGGGTCCTCTGGGTGAGCAGTTCTTC
CDR3 protein: CAIEGGPLGEQFF

J gene: TRBJ1-1
CDR3 length: 13
V gene: TRBV2
clone size: .
D gene: TRBD1
CDR3 DNA: TGTGCCAGCATGGGACAGGAGAACACTGAAGCTTTCTTT
CDR3 protein: CASMGQENTEAFF

J gene: TRBJ1-1
CDR3 length: 16
V gene: TRBV5-1
clone size: few
D gene: .
CDR3 DNA: TGCGCCAGCAGCGTCGGACTAACAGGTTTGAACACTGAAGCTTTCTTT
CDR3 protein: CASSVGLTGLNTEAFF

J gene: TRBJ1-1
CDR3 length: 15
V gene: TRBV5-6
clone size: few
D gene: .
CDR3 DNA: TGTGCCAGCAGCTTGGATTGGGGGTTAAACACTGAAGCTTTCTTT
CDR3 protein: CASSLDWGLNTEAFF

J gene: TRBJ2-3
CDR3 length: 18
V gene: TRBV3-1
clone size: .
D gene: .
CDR3 DNA: TGTGCCAGCAGCCAAGATAGGGGGGGGTTTATTTTGACAGATACGCAGTATTTT
CDR3 protein: CASSQDRGGFILTDTQYF

J gene: TRBJ2-1
CDR3 length: 12
V gene: TRBV12-3/TRBV12-4
clone size: .
D gene: .
CDR3 DNA: TGTGCCAGCAGTTTAAGGGTAAATGAGCAGTTCTTC
CDR3 protein: CASSLRVNEQFF